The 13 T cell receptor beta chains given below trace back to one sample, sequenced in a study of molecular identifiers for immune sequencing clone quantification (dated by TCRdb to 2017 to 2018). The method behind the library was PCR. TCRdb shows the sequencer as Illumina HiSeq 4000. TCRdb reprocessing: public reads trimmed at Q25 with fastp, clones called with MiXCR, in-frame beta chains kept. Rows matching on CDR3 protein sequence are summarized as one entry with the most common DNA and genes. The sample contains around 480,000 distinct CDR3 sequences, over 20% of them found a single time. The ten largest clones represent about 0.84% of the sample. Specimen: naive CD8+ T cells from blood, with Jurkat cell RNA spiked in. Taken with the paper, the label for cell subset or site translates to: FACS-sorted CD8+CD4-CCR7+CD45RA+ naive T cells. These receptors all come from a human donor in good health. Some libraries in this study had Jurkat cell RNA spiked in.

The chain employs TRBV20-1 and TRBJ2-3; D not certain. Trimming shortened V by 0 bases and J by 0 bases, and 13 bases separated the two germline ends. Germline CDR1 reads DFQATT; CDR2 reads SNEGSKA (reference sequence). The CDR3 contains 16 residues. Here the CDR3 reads CSAREPSAYSTDTQYF. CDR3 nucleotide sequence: TGCAGTGCTAGAGAACCGTCAGCTTATAGCACAGATACGCAGTATTTT.

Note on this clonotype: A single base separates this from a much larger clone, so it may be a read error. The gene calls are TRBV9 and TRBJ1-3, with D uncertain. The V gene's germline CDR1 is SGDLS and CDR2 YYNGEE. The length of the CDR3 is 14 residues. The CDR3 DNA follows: TGTGCCAGCAGCGTAGGCGACTCTGGAAACACCATGTATTTT. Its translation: CASSVGDSGNTMYF.

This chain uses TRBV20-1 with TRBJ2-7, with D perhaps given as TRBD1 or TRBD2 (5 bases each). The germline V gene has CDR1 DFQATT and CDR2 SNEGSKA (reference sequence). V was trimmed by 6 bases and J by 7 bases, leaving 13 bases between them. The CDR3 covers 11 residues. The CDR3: CSARDVWEQYF. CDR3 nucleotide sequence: TGCAGTGCCAGGGACGTGTGGGAGCAGTACTTC.

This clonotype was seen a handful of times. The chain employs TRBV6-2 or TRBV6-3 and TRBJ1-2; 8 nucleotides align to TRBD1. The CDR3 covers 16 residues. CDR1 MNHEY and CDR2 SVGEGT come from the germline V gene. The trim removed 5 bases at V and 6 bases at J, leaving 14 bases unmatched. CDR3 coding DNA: TGTGCCAGCAGTCCGGCCTGGACAGGGCCGCCGGATGGCTACACCTTC. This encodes CASSPAWTGPPDGYTF.

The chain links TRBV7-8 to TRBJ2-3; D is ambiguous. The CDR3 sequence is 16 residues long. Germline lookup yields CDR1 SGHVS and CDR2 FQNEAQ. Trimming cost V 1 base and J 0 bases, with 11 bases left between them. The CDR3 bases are TGTGCCAGCAGCTTAGATTCGCGTTCTAGCACAGATACGCAGTATTTT. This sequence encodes CASSLDSRSSTDTQYF.

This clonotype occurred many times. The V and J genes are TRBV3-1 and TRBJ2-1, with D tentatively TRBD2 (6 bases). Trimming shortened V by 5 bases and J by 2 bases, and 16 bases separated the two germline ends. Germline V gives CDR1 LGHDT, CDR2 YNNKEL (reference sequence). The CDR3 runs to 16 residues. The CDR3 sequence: CASSSGVRGPYNEQFF. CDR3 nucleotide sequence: TGTGCCAGCAGCTCGGGGGTTCGGGGACCCTACAATGAGCAGTTCTTC.

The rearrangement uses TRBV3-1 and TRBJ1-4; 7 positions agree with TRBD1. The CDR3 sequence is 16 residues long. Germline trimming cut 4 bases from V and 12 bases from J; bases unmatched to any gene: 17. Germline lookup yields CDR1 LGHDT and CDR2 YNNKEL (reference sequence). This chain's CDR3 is CASSREGGNLMKELFF. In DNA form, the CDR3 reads TGTGCCAGCAGCCGGGAAGGGGGCAATCTAATGAAAGAACTGTTTTTT.

The CDR3 here is CASSLSNGTPRGFQDTQYF. CDR3 DNA sequence: TGTGCCAGCAGCTTATCTAACGGGACGCCCCGAGGATTCCAAGATACGCAGTATTTT. The V call is TRBV13, the J call TRBJ2-3; D is perhaps TRBD1 or TRBD2 (5 bases each). Germline CDR1 PRHDT, CDR2 FYEKMQ (reference sequence). CDR3 length: 19 residues. The germline V and J ends were trimmed by 2 bases and 5 bases, with 26 bases remaining between them. Full variable domain (rest looked up from reference TRBV13 and TRBJ2-3): AAGVIQSPRHLIKEKRETATLKCYPIPRHDTVYWYQQGPGQDPQFLISFYEKMQSDKGSIPDRFSAQQFSDYHSELNMSSLELGDSALYFCASSLSNGTPRGFQDTQYFGPGTRLTVL.

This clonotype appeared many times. The CDR3 sequence: CASSVTSGGVDTQYF. The CDR3 DNA sequence: TGTGCCAGCAGCGTGACTAGCGGGGGAGTAGATACGCAGTATTTT. The chain has TRBV9 and TRBJ2-3; 12 positions match TRBD2. With V trimmed by 2 bases and J by 5 bases, 3 bases remained unmatched. This CDR3 is 15 amino acids long. Germline CDR1 is SGDLS and CDR2 is YYNGEE.

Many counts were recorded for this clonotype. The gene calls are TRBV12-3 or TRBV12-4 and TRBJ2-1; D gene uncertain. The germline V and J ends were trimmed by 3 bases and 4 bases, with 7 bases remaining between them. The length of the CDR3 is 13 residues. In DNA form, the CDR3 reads TGTGCCAGCAGTTTGTCCATATACAATGAGCAGTTCTTC. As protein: CASSLSIYNEQFF.

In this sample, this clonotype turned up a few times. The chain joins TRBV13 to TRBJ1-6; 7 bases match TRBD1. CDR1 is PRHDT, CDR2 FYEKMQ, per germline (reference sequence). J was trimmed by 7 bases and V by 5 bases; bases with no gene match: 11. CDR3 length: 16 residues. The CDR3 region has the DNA TGTGCCAGCAGCACCACACAGGGGTATGAGAATTCACCCCTCCACTTT. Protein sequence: CASSTTQGYENSPLHF.

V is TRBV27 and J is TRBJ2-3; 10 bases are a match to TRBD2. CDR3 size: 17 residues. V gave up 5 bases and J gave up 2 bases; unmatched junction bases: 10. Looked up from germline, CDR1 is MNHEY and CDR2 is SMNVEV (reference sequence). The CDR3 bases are TGTGCCAGCAGTACAGCGGGAGGGCCTTTTTCCACAGATACGCAGTATTTT. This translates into CASSTAGGPFSTDTQYF.

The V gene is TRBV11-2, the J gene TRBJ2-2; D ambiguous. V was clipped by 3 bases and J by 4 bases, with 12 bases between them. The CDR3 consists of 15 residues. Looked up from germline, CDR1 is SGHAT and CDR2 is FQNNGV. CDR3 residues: CASSFQASGTGELFF. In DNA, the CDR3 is TGTGCCAGCAGCTTTCAGGCCTCTGGCACCGGGGAGCTGTTTTTT. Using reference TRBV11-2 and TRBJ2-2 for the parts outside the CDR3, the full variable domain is EAGVAQSPRYKIIEKRQSVAFWCNPISGHATLYWYQQILGQGPKLLIQFQNNGVVDDSQLPKDRFSAERLKGVDSTLKIQPAKLEDSAVYLCASSFQASGTGELFFGEGSRLTVL.